This T cell receptor (beta chain) was observed in a study of T cell clones after liver transplantation. In the study overall: Graft-donor-reactive sequences were compared with third-party-reactive TCRbeta sequences from pre-transplant mixed lymphocyte reactions. Notes on the study in general: The donor-reactive repertoire was only partly measurable in two subjects, lacking donor cells. A significant post-transplant drop in circulating graft-donor-reactive CD4 TCRbeta sequences occurred in most of the 8 subjects.

As regards this clone: What it recognizes is unknown.

Deletions cut 1 base from V and 8 bases from J, with 17 bases between. The germline gives CDR1 SQVTM, CDR2 ANQGSEA. The CDR3 loop spans 14 amino acids. Libraries were prepared by immunoSEQ multiplex PCR; TCRdb keeps only in-frame clonotypes and omits some of them. The data show roughly 65,000 clones, 90% to 95% seen once. V usage is TRBV29-1 and J usage is TRBJ1-2; D ambiguous. The receptor's source is a human patient who received a liver transplant. The T cells may come from the graft donor. The sample in question was CD4+ T cells from blood, obtained less than 27 months after liver transplant. The CDR3 protein is CSVEVPGSAGGYTF. In DNA, the CDR3 is TGCAGCGTTGAAGTCCCGGGGTCGGCCGGCGGCTACACCTTC.